Sequencing of this T cell receptor (beta chain) was carried out in a study of cytomegalovirus exposure and HLA in healthy donors. Data came from immunoSEQ multiplex PCR; TCRdb stores just in-frame clones and leaves some out. The data hold approximately 97,000 clones, with less than 95% observed a single time. The source of this sequence is a woman aged 18-35 years in good health and CMV-seronegative. The sequencing input was PBMCs.

CDR3 bases: TGTGCCAGCACCACTGGTATGGGCAACTACGAGCAGTACTTC. Protein sequence: CASTTGMGNYEQYF. The chain joins TRBV7-9 to TRBJ2-7; D uncertain. The V end lost 7 bases, the J end lost 3 bases, and 16 bases lay between the germline ends. CDR3 length: 14 amino acids. The germline V gene has CDR1 SEHNR and CDR2 FQNEAQ (reference sequence).